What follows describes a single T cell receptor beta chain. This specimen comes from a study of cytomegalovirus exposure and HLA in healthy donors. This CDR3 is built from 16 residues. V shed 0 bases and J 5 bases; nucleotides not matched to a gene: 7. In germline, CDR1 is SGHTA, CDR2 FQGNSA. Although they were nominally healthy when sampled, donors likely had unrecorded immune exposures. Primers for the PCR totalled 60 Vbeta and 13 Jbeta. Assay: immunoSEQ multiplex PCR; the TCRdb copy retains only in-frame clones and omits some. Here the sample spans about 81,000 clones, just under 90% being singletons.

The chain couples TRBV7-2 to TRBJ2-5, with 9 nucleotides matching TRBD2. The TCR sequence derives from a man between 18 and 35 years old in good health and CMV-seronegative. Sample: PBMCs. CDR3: CASSLAQASGTETQYF. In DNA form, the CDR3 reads TGTGCCAGCAGCTTAGCGCAGGCTAGCGGGACGGAGACCCAGTACTTC.